Presented here are 9 T cell receptor beta chains from one specimen sequenced in a study of cytomegalovirus exposure and HLA in healthy donors. In the PCR, 60 Vbeta and 13 Jbeta primers were used. Assay used: immunoSEQ multiplex PCR; TCRdb lists only in-frame clones, some missing. The table records 150,000 to 200,000 clones, 70% to 80% of them present only once. Sequencing input: PBMCs. Receptor source: a man between 18 and 29 years old in good health and CMV-seropositive.

The genes are TRBV4-1 and TRBJ2-7; TRBD1 matches 9 bases. The V gene end was trimmed by 1 base and the J gene end by 7 bases; junction bases not matched to a gene: 17. CDR3 length equals 18 residues. Germline CDR1 MGHRA, CDR2 YSYEKL. CDR3 sequence reads: CASSQVSGQGGILVEQYF. The CDR3 DNA sequence: TGCGCCAGCAGCCAAGTGTCGGGACAGGGTGGCATTTTGGTGGAGCAGTACTTC.

This clone turned up a few times. The chain employs TRBV5-4 and TRBJ1-2; no reliable D call. In germline, CDR1 is SGHNT, CDR2 YYREEE (reference sequence). The ends were cut back, 3 bases at V and 4 bases at J, with 4 bases in the middle. This CDR3 contains 11 residues. CDR3 nucleotide sequence: TGTGCCAGCAGCTCCTCCTATGGCTACACCTTC. Translated: CASSSSYGYTF.

This rearrangement joins TRBV19 to TRBJ1-1; TRBD1 aligns across 9 bases. Germline V gene data show CDR1 as LNHDA and CDR2 as SQIVND (reference sequence). V shed 6 bases, J shed 6 bases, and the junction held 11 bases outside the gene matches. There are 15 residues in the CDR3. The CDR3 loop reads CASSPDRGGSAEAFF. CDR3 DNA sequence: TGTGCCAGTAGCCCGGACAGGGGAGGTAGCGCTGAAGCTTTCTTT.

This clone was counted a single time. The chain is built from TRBV10-3 and TRBJ2-1; D ambiguous. Per the germline V gene, CDR1 is ENHRY and CDR2 is SYGVKD. This CDR3 has 16 residues. V was trimmed by 0 bases and J by 7 bases, leaving 16 bases between them. The CDR3 DNA follows: TGTGCCATCAGTGAGTCGATTACTACCCCCGGGAATGAGCAGTTCTTC. It codes for CAISESITTPGNEQFF.

This clone was seen more than once but under ten times. Different DNA sequences within this sample yield the same CDR3. The chain is built from TRBV27 and TRBJ2-7; 7 bases line up with TRBD1. V lost 3 bases, J lost 0 bases, and 2 bases stayed unmatched. CDR3 size: 14 residues. Germline V gene data show CDR1 as MNHEY and CDR2 as SMNVEV (reference sequence). The CDR3 sequence: CASSLGTDSYEQYF. As DNA, the CDR3 is TGTGCCAGCAGTTTGGGGACAGACTCCTACGAGCAGTACTTC.

This sequence joins TRBV28 and TRBJ2-1, with 11 bases that match TRBD1. The CDR3 totals 18 residues. Germline CDR1 reads MDHEN; CDR2 reads SYDVKM. Losses at the gene ends were 7 bases for V and 6 bases for J; bases not matched to a gene: 17. The CDR3: CASTSILGSGQGGNEQFF. CDR3 bases: TGTGCCAGCACCTCAATATTGGGGTCGGGACAGGGGGGCAATGAGCAGTTCTTC.

This clone was seen only a few times. The chain uses TRBV28 and TRBJ2-7; 11 positions match TRBD2. The junction had 10 bases not matched to a gene; V was cut back by 9 bases and J by 12 bases. Germline V gives CDR1 MDHEN, CDR2 SYDVKM. This CDR3 has 12 amino acids. DNA of the CDR3: TGTGCCAGGCCGGGACTAGCGGCTGGAGGGTACTTC. Translating it yields CARPGLAAGGYF.

The chain couples TRBV4-1 to TRBJ2-1, with 10 bases fitting TRBD2. The CDR3 spans 16 residues. In germline, CDR1 is MGHRA, CDR2 YSYEKL. The trim removed 4 bases at V and 5 bases at J, leaving 8 bases unmatched. The CDR3 nucleotides are TGCGCCAGCAGCCGCGAAGGGACTAGCGTCCACAATGAGCAGTTCTTC. It translates to CASSREGTSVHNEQFF.

The rearrangement uses TRBV5-1 and TRBJ2-1; 7 bases line up with TRBD1. The CDR3 has 15 amino acids. V shed 4 bases, J shed 6 bases, and the junction held 10 bases outside the gene matches. CDR1 and CDR2 (germline): SGHRS, YFSETQ. This CDR3 is CASSMRTGNFNEQFF. The CDR3 nucleotides read TGCGCCAGCAGCATGAGGACAGGTAATTTCAATGAGCAGTTCTTC. Based on the CDR3 plus reference TRBV5-1 and TRBJ2-1, the full variable domain is KAGVTQTPRYLIKTRGQQVTLSCSPISGHRSVSWYQQTPGQGLQFLFEYFSETQRNKGNFPGRFSGRQFSNSRSEMNVSTLELGDSALYLCASSMRTGNFNEQFFGPGTRLTVL.